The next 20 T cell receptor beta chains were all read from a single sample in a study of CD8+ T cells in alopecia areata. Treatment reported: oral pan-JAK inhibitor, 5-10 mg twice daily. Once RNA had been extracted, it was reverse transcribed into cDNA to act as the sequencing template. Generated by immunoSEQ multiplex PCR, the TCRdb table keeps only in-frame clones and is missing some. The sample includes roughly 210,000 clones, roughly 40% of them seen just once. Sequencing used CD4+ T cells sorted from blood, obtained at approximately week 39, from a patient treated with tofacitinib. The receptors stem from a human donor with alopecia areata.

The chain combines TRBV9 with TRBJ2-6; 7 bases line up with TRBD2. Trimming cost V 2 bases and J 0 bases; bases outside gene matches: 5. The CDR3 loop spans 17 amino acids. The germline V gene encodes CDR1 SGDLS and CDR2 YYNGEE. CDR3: CASSVRPGGSGANVLTF. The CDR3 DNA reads TGTGCCAGCAGCGTCCGGCCGGGGGGCTCTGGGGCCAACGTCCTGACTTTC. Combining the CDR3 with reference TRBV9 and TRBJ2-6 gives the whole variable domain DSGVTQTPKHLITATGQRVTLRCSPRSGDLSVYWYQQSLDQGLQFLIQYYNGEERAKGNILERFSAQQFPDLHSELNLSSLELGDSALYFCASSVRPGGSGANVLTFGAGSRLTVL.

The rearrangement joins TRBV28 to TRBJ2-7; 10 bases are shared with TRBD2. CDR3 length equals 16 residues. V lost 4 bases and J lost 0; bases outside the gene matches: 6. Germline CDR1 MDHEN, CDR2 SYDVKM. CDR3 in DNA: TGTGCCAGCAGTTCGACCGCTAGCGGGAGCTCCTACGAGCAGTACTTC. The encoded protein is CASSSTASGSSYEQYF.

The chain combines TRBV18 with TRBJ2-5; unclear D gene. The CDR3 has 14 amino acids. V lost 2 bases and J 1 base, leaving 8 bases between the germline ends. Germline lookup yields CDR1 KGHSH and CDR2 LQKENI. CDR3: CASSPTTRQETQYF. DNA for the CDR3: TGTGCCAGCTCACCAACTACACGCCAAGAGACCCAGTACTTC.

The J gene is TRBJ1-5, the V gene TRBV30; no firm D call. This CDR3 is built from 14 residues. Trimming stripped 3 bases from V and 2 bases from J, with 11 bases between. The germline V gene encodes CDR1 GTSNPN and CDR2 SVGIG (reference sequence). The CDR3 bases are TGTGCCTGGAGCTCGGATCTTGGCAATCAGCCCCAGCATTTT. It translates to CAWSSDLGNQPQHF.

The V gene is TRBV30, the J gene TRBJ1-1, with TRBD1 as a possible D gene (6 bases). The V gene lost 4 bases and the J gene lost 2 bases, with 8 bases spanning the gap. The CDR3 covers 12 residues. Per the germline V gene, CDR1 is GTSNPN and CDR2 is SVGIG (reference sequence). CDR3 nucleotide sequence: TGTGCCTGGAAGGGACAAAACACTGAAGCTTTCTTT. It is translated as CAWKGQNTEAFF.

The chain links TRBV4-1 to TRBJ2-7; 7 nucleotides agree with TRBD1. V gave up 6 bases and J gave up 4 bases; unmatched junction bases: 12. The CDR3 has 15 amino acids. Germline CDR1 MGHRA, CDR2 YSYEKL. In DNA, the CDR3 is TGCGCCAGCAGTCTGCCGGGACAGCGACCGTACGAGCAGTACTTC. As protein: CASSLPGQRPYEQYF.

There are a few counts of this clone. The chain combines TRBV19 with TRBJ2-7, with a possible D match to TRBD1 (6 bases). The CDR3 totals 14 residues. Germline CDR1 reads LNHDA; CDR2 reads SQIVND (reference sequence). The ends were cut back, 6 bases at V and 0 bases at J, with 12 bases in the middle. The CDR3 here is CASSHGTSSYEQYF. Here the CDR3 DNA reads TGTGCCAGTAGCCATGGGACATCCTCCTACGAGCAGTACTTC. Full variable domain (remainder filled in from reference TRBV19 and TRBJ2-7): DGGITQSPKYLFRKEGQNVTLSCEQNLNHDAMYWYRQDPGQGLRLIYYSQIVNDFQKGDIAEGYSVSREKKESFPLTVTSAQKNPTAFYLCASSHGTSSYEQYFGPGTRLTVT.

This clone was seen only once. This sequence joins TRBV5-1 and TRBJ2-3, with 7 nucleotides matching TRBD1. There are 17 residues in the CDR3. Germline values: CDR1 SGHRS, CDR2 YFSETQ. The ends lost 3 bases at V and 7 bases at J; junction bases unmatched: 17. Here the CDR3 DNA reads TGCGCCAGCAGCTCCCAATCCCGGGACAGCTCGTCCCATACGCAGTATTTT. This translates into CASSSQSRDSSSHTQYF.

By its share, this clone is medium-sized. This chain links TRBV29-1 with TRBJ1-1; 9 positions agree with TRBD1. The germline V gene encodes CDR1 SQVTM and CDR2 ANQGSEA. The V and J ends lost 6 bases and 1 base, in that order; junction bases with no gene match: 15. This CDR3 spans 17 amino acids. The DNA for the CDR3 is TGCAGCGTCCAGGGAGGGCCGGGACAGGGTAAGAACACTGAAGCTTTCTTT. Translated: CSVQGGPGQGKNTEAFF.

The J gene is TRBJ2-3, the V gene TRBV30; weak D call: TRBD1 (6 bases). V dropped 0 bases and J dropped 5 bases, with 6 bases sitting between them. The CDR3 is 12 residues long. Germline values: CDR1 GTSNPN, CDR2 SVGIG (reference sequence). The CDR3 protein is CAWSVGGDTQYF. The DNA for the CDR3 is TGTGCCTGGAGTGTAGGGGGAGATACGCAGTATTTT.

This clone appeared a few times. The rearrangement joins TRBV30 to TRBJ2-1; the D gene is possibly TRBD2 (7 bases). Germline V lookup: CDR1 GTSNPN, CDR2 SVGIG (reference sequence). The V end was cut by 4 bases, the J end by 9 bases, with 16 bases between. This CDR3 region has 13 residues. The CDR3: CAWNRGATREQFF. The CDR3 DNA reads TGTGCCTGGAACCGGGGGGCGACCCGTGAGCAGTTCTTC.

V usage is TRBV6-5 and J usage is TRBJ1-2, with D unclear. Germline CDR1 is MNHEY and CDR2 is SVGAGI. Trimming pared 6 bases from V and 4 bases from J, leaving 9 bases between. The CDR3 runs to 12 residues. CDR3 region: CASSLKGYGYTF. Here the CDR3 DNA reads TGTGCCAGCAGCCTTAAGGGCTATGGCTACACCTTC.

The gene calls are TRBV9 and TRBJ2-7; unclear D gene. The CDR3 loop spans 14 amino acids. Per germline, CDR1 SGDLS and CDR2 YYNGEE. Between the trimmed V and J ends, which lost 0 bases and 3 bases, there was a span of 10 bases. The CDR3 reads CASSVAPSDYEQYF. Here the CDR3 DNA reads TGTGCCAGCAGCGTAGCGCCATCGGACTACGAGCAGTACTTC. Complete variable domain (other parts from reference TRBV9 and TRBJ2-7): DSGVTQTPKHLITATGQRVTLRCSPRSGDLSVYWYQQSLDQGLQFLIQYYNGEERAKGNILERFSAQQFPDLHSELNLSSLELGDSALYFCASSVAPSDYEQYFGPGTRLTVT.

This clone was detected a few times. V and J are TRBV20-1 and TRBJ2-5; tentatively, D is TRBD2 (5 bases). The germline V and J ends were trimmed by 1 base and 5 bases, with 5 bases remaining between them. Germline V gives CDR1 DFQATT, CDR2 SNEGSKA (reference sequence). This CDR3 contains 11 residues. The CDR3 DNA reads TGCAGTGCTAGAGCTAGCGAGACCCAGTACTTC. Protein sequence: CSARASETQYF.

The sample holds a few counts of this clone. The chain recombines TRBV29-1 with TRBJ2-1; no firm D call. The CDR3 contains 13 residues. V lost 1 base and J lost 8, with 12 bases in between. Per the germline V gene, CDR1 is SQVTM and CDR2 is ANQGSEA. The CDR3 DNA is TGCAGCGTTGAAGGTGCCGCCGGGCATGAGCAGTTCTTC. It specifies CSVEGAAGHEQFF.

Here the CDR3 reads CASSLVVREGETQYF. The CDR3 nucleotides are TGTGCCAGCAGCTTAGTGGTCAGGGAAGGAGAGACCCAGTACTTC. V is TRBV7-9 and J is TRBJ2-5; D possibly corresponds to TRBD1 (5 bases). Trimming shortened V by 1 base and J by 4 bases, and 13 bases separated the two germline ends. There are 15 residues in the CDR3. The germline V gene encodes CDR1 SEHNR and CDR2 FQNEAQ (reference sequence).

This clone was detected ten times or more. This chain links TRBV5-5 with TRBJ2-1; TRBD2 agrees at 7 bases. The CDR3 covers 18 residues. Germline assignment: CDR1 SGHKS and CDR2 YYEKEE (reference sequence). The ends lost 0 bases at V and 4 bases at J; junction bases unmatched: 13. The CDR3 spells CASSLVLASGAQYNEQFF. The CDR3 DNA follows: TGTGCCAGCAGCTTGGTATTGGCTAGCGGAGCCCAATACAATGAGCAGTTCTTC.

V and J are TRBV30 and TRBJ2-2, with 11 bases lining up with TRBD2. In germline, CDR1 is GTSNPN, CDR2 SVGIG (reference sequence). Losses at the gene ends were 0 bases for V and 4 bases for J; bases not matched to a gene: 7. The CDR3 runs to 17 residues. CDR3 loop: CAWSVETSGISTGELFF. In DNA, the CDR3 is TGTGCCTGGAGTGTCGAGACTAGCGGGATCTCCACCGGGGAGCTGTTTTTT.

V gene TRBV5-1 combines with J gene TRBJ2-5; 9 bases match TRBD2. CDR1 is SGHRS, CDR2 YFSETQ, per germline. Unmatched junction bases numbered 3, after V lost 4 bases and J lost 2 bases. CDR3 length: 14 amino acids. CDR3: CASSPAGGQETQYF. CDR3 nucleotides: TGCGCCAGCAGCCCAGCGGGGGGACAAGAGACCCAGTACTTC. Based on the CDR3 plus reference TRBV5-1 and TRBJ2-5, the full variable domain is KAGVTQTPRYLIKTRGQQVTLSCSPISGHRSVSWYQQTPGQGLQFLFEYFSETQRNKGNFPGRFSGRQFSNSRSEMNVSTLELGDSALYLCASSPAGGQETQYFGPGTRLLVL.

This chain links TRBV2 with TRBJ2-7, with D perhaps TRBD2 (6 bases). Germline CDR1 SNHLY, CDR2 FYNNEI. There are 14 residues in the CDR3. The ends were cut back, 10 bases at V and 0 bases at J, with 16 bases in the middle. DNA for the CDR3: TGTGCCATGGCCCTGGGGGGTCGCTCCTACGAGCAGTACTTC. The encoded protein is CAMALGGRSYEQYF.